The entry below describes one T cell receptor beta chain. This record belongs to a study of T cell responses to AZD1222 COVID-19 vaccine. Only in-frame clones appear in the TCRdb table, and some are missing; sequencing was by immunoSEQ multiplex PCR. The top ten hold about 24% of the sample, which has about 92,000 clones, more than 75% seen once. The V gene end was trimmed by 6 bases and the J gene end by 7 bases; junction bases not matched to a gene: 5. CDR3 length: 14 amino acids. Per germline, CDR1 MNHEY and CDR2 SVGEGT. This specimen consisted of peripheral blood, obtained on day 0 of AZD1222 vaccination. The TCR comes from an adult in good health. The genes are TRBV6-2 or TRBV6-3 and TRBJ1-6; TRBD1 matches at 8 bases. The CDR3 here is CASSSGGWNSPLHF. The CDR3 bases are TGTGCCAGCAGCTCAGGGGGCTGGAATTCACCCCTCCACTTT.